The present T cell receptor beta chain was sequenced within a study of T cell responses to AZD1222 COVID-19 vaccine. Study-level points and caveats: The study reported that nearly half of spike-specific TCRs target unmutated variant regions. The donor cohort was predominantly white British with a female majority, and clonal diversity may have been underestimated. Vaccine-related CD4 TCRs covered spike, predominating at 160-218 and 743-854.

The protocol was immunoSEQ multiplex PCR, while the TCRdb copy is restricted to in-frame clones and leaves out a portion. This table has under 200,000 clones, approximately 94% appearing once. As regards this clone: What it binds is not known.

This CDR3 is built from 14 residues. CDR1 is SGDLS and CDR2 is YYNGEE in the germline V gene. V lost 1 base and J lost 3, with 7 bases in between. This chain links TRBV9 with TRBJ1-4; maybe TRBD1 (5 bases). The sample here was peripheral blood, taken on day 0 of AZD1222 vaccination. This sequence was found in an adult in good health. The CDR3 spells CASSVQGPNEKLFF. The CDR3 DNA reads as TGTGCCAGCAGCGTACAGGGCCCTAATGAAAAACTGTTTTTT.